These T cell receptor beta chains were read from a single sample in a study of blood T cells in healthy people across ages. TCRdb recomputed calls from the 5' RACE reads with MiXCR, one row per CDR3 protein. Here the sample spans 1.6 million or so distinct CDR3 sequences, almost 35% being singletons. The sequencing sample was made of blood. The receptors derive from a woman aged 30 to 39 in good health. The conserved cysteine and the conserved F or W are not part of the CDR3 here. Fields, in order: V gene, J gene, CDR3 protein.

V: TRBV12-3/TRBV12-4; J: TRBJ2-6; CDR3: ASRLIAGGSGANVRT
V: TRBV20-1; J: TRBJ1-5; CDR3: SARVKYSQDRGRRGNQPQH
V: TRBV3-1; J: TRBJ2-1; CDR3: ASSQDRGSSLWVHEQF
V: TRBV6-6; J: TRBJ2-3; CDR3: ASSYPLGQGIADTQY
V: TRBV4-1; J: TRBJ2-6; CDR3: ASSQDHRRNSGANVLT
V: TRBV27; J: TRBJ2-7; CDR3: ASSVQRLAGVHYEQY
V: TRBV21-1; J: TRBJ2-5; CDR3: ASTIPPGPTQETQY
V: TRBV20-1; J: TRBJ2-7; CDR3: STARGYTYEQY
V: TRBV20-1; J: TRBJ2-7; CDR3: SARSATYYEQY
V: TRBV28; J: TRBJ2-1; CDR3: ASSLSYREQF
V: TRBV5-5; J: TRBJ1-6; CDR3: ASSFAGANSLLH
V: TRBV12-3/TRBV12-4; J: TRBJ2-3; CDR3: ASGSSGGFTDTQY
V: TRBV9; J: TRBJ1-2; CDR3: ASSPGQIPNYGYT
V: TRBV14; J: TRBJ2-1; CDR3: ASSQDRTSSYNEQF
V: TRBV5-1; J: TRBJ1-1; CDR3: ASSFTGSKDTEAF
V: TRBV20-1; J: TRBJ1-2; CDR3: SAGQRDGRYGYT
V: TRBV5-1; J: TRBJ1-2; CDR3: ASSLVQGSSGYT
V: TRBV29-1; J: TRBJ2-1; CDR3: SVGQGLNEQF
V: TRBV7-3; J: TRBJ2-6; CDR3: ASSYTRPPSGANVLT
V: TRBV28; J: TRBJ2-5; CDR3: ASSLSGAGTIEETQY
V: TRBV29-1; J: TRBJ1-2; CDR3: SVWDSLRYGYT
V: TRBV14; J: TRBJ1-3; CDR3: ASSNPGSSGNTIY
V: TRBV5-6; J: TRBJ1-2; CDR3: ASSVDTSWGYGYT
V: TRBV7-9; J: TRBJ2-1; CDR3: ASSPTSGPSYNGQF
V: TRBV19; J: TRBJ1-5; CDR3: ASSMGRHSNQPQH
V: TRBV6-6; J: TRBJ2-7; CDR3: ASRATGYEQY
V: TRBV21-1; J: TRBJ2-7; CDR3: ASSPCGGRDEQY
V: TRBV4-1; J: TRBJ2-3; CDR3: ASSHQGAWTDTQY
V: TRBV4-1; J: TRBJ2-5; CDR3: ASSQARWETQY
V: TRBV4-1; J: TRBJ1-5; CDR3: ASSQGWGNQPQH
V: TRBV20-1; J: TRBJ2-7; CDR3: SAMGEPYEQY
V: TRBV7-3; J: TRBJ1-6; CDR3: ASSPTGGYSPLH
V: TRBV4-2; J: TRBJ2-7; CDR3: ASSHPGLAGGISYEQY
V: TRBV6-1; J: TRBJ2-7; CDR3: ASRRTGSKGTEQY
V: TRBV20-1; J: TRBJ2-1; CDR3: SASAGYEQF
V: TRBV2; J: TRBJ1-6; CDR3: ASSETGGPDSPLH
V: TRBV7-8; J: TRBJ2-5; CDR3: ASSQRTSGWETQY
V: TRBV18; J: TRBJ2-1; CDR3: ASSPPWLNNEQF
V: TRBV14; J: TRBJ1-1; CDR3: AGSLMTGGITEAF
V: TRBV20-1; J: TRBJ2-7; CDR3: SVGPLAGSSYEQY
V: TRBV20-1; J: -; CDR3: SALMRTGLDEQY
V: TRBV6-6; J: TRBJ2-1; CDR3: ASSREHFSTGTLF
V: TRBV29-1; J: TRBJ2-5; CDR3: SAGRTQETQY
V: TRBV3-1; J: TRBJ2-7; CDR3: ASSRGASSYEQY
V: TRBV9; J: TRBJ2-3; CDR3: ASSVDGVRSTDTQY
V: TRBV28; J: TRBJ2-7; CDR3: ASSLTGDSYEQY
V: TRBV7-9; J: TRBJ1-6; CDR3: ASSPVEANSPLH
V: TRBV9; J: TRBJ1-1; CDR3: ASNMGAANTEAF
V: TRBV7-2; J: TRBJ1-2; CDR3: ASSRGGLYGYT
V: TRBV4-2; J: TRBJ2-1; CDR3: ASSQASGEQF
V: TRBV3-1; J: TRBJ2-5; CDR3: ASSHRLAGTQETQY
V: TRBV5-1; J: TRBJ1-6; CDR3: ASSLTGPKYNSPLH